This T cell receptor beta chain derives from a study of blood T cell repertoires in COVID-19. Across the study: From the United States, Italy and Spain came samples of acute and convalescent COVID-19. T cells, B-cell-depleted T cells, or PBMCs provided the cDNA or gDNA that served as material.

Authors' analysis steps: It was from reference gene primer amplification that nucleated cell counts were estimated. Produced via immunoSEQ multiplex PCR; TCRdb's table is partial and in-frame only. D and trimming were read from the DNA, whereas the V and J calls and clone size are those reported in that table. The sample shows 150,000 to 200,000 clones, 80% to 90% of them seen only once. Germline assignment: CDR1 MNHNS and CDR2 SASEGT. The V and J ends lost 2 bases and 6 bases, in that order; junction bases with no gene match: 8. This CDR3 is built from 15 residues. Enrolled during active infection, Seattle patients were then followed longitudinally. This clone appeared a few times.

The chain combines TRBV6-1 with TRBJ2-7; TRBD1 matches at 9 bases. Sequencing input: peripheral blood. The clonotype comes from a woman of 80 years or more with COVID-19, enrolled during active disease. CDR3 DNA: TGTGCCAGCAGTGAAATACAGGGGGCGCATGGCGAGCAGTACTTC. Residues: CASSEIQGAHGEQYF.